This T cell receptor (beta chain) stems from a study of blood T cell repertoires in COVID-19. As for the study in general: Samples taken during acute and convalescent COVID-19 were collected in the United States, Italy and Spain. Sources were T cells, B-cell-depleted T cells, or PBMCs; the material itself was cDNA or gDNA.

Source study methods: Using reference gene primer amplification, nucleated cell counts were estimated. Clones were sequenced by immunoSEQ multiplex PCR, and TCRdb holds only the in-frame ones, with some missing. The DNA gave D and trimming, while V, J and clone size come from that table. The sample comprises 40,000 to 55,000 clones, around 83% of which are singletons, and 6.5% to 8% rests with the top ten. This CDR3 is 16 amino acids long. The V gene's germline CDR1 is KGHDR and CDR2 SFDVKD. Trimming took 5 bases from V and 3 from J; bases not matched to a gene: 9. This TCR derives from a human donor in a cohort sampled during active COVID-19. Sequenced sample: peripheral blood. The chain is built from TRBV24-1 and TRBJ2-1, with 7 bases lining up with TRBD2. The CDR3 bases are TGTGCCACCAGTGGGGGAGGACTAGAATTCTACAATGAGCAGTTCTTC. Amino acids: CATSGGGLEFYNEQFF.